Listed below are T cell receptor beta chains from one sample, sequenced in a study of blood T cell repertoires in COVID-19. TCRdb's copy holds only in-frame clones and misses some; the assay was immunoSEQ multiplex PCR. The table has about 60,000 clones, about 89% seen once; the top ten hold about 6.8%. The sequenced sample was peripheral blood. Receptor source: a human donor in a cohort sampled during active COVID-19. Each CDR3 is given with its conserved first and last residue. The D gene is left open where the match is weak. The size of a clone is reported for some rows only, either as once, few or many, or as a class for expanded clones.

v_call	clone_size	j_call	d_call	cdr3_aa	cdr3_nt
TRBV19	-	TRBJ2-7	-	CASSKDINSYEQYF	TGTGCCAGTAGTAAGGACATCAACTCCTACGAGCAGTACTTC
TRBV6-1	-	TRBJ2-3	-	CASSEGGTSTDTQYF	TGTGCCAGCAGTGAAGGGGGGACTAGCACAGATACGCAGTATTTT
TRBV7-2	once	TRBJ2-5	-	CASSLDLLVRETQYF	TGTGCCAGCAGCTTAGACTTACTAGTCCGTGAGACCCAGTACTTC
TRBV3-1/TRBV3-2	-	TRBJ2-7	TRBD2	CASSQDGTSGEQYF	TGTGCCAGCAGCCAAGACGGGACTAGCGGCGAGCAGTACTTC
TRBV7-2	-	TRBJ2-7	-	CASSLVQAYEQYF	TGTGCCAGCAGCTTGGTACAGGCCTACGAGCAGTACTTC
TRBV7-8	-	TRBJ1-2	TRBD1	CASSKDRSYGYTF	TGTGCCAGCAGCAAGGACAGGTCTTATGGCTACACCTTC
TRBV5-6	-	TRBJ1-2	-	CASGGSYYGYTF	TGTGCCAGCGGCGGCAGTTACTATGGCTACACCTTC
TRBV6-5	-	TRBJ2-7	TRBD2	CASSSIAGRSSYEQYF	TGTGCCAGCAGTTCCATAGCGGGGAGGAGCTCCTACGAGCAGTACTTC
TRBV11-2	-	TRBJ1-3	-	CASSSRGQQARNTIYF	TGTGCCAGCAGCTCCAGGGGCCAGCAAGCTCGTAACACCATATATTTT
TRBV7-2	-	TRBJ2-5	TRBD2	CASSRGLAGGYQETQYF	TGTGCCAGCAGCCGGGGACTAGCGGGAGGGTACCAAGAGACCCAGTACTTC
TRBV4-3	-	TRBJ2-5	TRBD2	CASSQDIAGGRETQYF	TGCGCCAGCAGCCAAGATATAGCGGGGGGGAGGGAGACCCAGTACTTC
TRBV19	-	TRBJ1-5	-	CASNIGAANNQPQHF	TGTGCCAGTAACATAGGGGCAGCGAACAATCAGCCCCAGCATTTT
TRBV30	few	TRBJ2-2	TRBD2	CAWSSLAGGGFGGELFF	TGTGCCTGGAGTTCCCTAGCGGGGGGCGGGTTCGGCGGGGAGCTGTTTTTT
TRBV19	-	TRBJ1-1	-	CASSRTWTEAFF	TGTGCCAGTAGCAGAACATGGACTGAAGCTTTCTTT
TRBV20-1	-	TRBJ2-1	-	CSASGSGTSYNEQFF	TGCAGTGCTAGTGGGTCGGGAACATCCTACAATGAGCAGTTCTTC
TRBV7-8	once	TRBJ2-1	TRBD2	CASSATSHSYNEQFF	TGTGCCAGCAGTGCGACTAGCCACTCCTACAATGAGCAGTTCTTC
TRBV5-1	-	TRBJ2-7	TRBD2	CASSLRVAGGPPYEQYF	TGCGCCAGCAGCTTGAGAGTAGCGGGGGGACCTCCCTACGAGCAGTACTTC
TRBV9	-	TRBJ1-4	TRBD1	CASSVDWGDRRNEKLFF	TGTGCCAGCAGCGTCGATTGGGGGGACAGAAGAAATGAAAAACTGTTTTTT
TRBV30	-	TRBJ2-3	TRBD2	CAWSVGGKVDTQYF	TGTGCCTGGAGTGTGGGAGGGAAGGTGGATACGCAGTATTTT
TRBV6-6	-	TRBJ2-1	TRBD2	CASSPSYGTSGGPYNEQFF	TGTGCCAGCAGTCCATCGTACGGGACTAGCGGGGGGCCCTACAATGAGCAGTTCTTC
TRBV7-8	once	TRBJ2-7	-	CASSLGERNYEQYF	TGTGCCAGCAGCTTAGGAGAGCGGAACTACGAGCAGTACTTC
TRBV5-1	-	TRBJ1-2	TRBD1	CASSLDRGRREDGYTF	TGCGCCAGCAGTTTGGACAGGGGGCGTCGGGAGGATGGCTACACCTTC
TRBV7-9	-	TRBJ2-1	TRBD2	CASSSGLEYNEQFF	TGTGCCAGCAGCTCGGGACTAGAATACAATGAGCAGTTCTTC
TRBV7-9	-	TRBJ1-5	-	CASSETSNQPQHF	TGTGCCAGCAGCGAGACAAGTAATCAGCCCCAGCATTTT
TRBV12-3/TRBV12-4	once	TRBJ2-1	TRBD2	CASRSLAGEVKFF	TGTGCCAGCAGGTCGCTAGCGGGAGAAGTAAAGTTCTTC
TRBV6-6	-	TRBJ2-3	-	CASSPFADTQYF	TGTGCCAGCAGCCCGTTTGCAGATACGCAGTATTTT
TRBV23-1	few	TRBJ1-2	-	CASSQSVPGDHGYTF	TGCGCCAGCAGTCAATCTGTCCCAGGGGATCACGGCTACACCTTC
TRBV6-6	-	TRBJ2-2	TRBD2	CASSKRAGTNTGELFF	TGTGCCAGCAGTAAACGAGCGGGGACGAACACCGGGGAGCTGTTTTTT
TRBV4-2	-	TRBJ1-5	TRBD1	CASSHDPGGGLYSNQPQHF	TGTGCCAGCAGCCATGACCCTGGAGGGGGCCTCTATAGCAATCAGCCCCAGCATTTT
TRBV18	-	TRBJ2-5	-	CASSPFRDTQETQYF	TGTGCCAGCTCACCCTTCCGGGACACCCAAGAGACCCAGTACTTC
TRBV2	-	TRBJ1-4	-	CASTVERGALNEKLFF	TGTGCCAGCACTGTTGAACGCGGTGCCCTTAATGAAAAACTGTTTTTT
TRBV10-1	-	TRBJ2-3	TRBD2	CASSDLAGGNTDTQYF	TGCGCCAGCAGTGACCTAGCGGGGGGCAACACAGATACGCAGTATTTT
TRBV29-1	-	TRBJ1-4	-	CSVGGRDNEKLFF	TGCAGCGTTGGCGGCAGGGATAATGAAAAACTGTTTTTT
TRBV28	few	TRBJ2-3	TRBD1	CASSWTGPPITDTQYF	TGTGCCAGCAGTTGGACAGGACCCCCAATCACAGATACGCAGTATTTT
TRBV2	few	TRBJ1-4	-	CASKSVWAGEKLFF	TGTGCCAGCAAGTCCGTCTGGGCGGGTGAAAAACTGTTTTTT
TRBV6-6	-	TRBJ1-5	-	CASREQGRDNNQPQHF	TGTGCCAGCAGGGAACAGGGACGGGACAACAATCAGCCCCAGCATTTT
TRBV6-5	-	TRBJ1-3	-	CASRVGRVAGNTIYF	TGTGCCAGCAGGGTGGGCAGGGTGGCTGGAAACACCATATATTTT
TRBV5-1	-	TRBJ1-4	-	CASSSAGATNEKLFF	TGCGCCAGCAGCTCGGCTGGAGCAACTAATGAAAAACTGTTTTTT
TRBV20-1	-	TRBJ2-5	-	CSANRLETQYF	TGCAGTGCTAATCGACTAGAGACCCAGTACTTC
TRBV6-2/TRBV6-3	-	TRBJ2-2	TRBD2	CASSYDPAGGENTGELFF	TGTGCCAGCAGTTACGATCCTGCGGGAGGGGAGAACACCGGGGAGCTGTTTTTT
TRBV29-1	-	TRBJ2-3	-	CRDVSRPRRRGWADTQYF	TGCAGGGATGTATCCCGTCCGAGGCGGCGGGGTTGGGCAGATACGCAGTATTTT
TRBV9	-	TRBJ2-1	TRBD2	CASNRAGVNEQFF	TGTGCCAGCAACAGAGCGGGGGTCAATGAGCAGTTCTTC
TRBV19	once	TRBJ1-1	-	CASSLTKKGHTEAFF	TGTGCCAGTAGCTTAACGAAAAAGGGGCACACTGAAGCTTTCTTT
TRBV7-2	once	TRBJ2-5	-	CASSLASREETQYF	TGTGCCAGCAGCTTAGCTTCCAGGGAAGAGACCCAGTACTTC
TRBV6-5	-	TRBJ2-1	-	CASSYSRVSYNEQFF	TGTGCCAGCAGTTACTCCCGGGTTTCCTACAATGAGCAGTTCTTC
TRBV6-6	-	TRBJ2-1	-	CASSYSRTANNEQFF	TGTGCCAGCAGTTACTCCAGGACAGCTAACAATGAGCAGTTCTTC
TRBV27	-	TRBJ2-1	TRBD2	CASSENSGRGNEQFF	TGTGCCAGCAGTGAAAATAGCGGGAGGGGTAATGAGCAGTTCTTC
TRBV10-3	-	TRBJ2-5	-	CAISEDAGRPETQYF	TGTGCCATCAGTGAAGATGCAGGCAGGCCAGAGACCCAGTACTTC
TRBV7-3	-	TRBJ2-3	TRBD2	CASSRGLAADTQYF	TGTGCCAGCAGCCGAGGACTAGCGGCCGATACGCAGTATTTT
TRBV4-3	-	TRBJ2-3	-	CASSQNPGVTTDTQYF	TGCGCCAGCAGCCAAAACCCGGGGGTAACGACAGATACGCAGTATTTT
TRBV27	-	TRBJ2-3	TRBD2	CASRNPRRGEDTQYF	TGTGCCAGCAGAAACCCTAGGCGGGGGGAAGATACGCAGTATTTT
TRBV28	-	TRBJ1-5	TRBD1	CASLRQRTGNQPQHF	TGTGCCAGCCTCCGCCAGAGGACAGGGAATCAGCCCCAGCATTTT
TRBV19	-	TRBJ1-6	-	CASRGTQNNSPLHF	TGTGCCAGTAGAGGGACACAAAATAATTCACCCCTCCACTTT
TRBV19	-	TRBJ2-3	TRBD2	CASSPRTSGIRDTQYF	TGTGCCAGTAGTCCGAGGACTAGCGGAATACGAGATACGCAGTATTTT